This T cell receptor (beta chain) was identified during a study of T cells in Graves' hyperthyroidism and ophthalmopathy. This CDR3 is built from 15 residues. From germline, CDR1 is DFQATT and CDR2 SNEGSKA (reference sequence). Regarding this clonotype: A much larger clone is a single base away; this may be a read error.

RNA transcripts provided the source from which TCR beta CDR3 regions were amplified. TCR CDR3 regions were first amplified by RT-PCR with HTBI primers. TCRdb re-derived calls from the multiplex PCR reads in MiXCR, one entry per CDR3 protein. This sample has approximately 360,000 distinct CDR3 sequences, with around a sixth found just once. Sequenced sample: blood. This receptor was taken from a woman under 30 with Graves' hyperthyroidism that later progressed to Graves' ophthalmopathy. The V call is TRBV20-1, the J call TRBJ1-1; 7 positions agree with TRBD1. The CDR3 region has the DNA TGCAGTGCTTCCGGGAAGGGGGCTTTGAACACTGAAGATTTCTTT. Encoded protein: CSASGKGALNTEDFF.